This is a list of T cell receptor beta chains from one sample in a study of control samples from healthy donors and cancer patients. Generated by immunoSEQ multiplex PCR, the TCRdb table keeps only in-frame clones and is missing some. The sample has about 82,000 clones; just under 95% are singletons. The sample taken for sequencing was blood. The receptors here all came from a woman between 18 and 29 years old in good health. The CDR3 runs from the conserved cysteine through the conserved F or W. The order of the fields is D gene, J gene, clone size, V gene, CDR3 DNA, CDR3 protein. D genes are given only for firm matches. Only some rows state a clone size, as once, few, many or a class for expanded clones.

>NA|TRBJ1-1|NA|TRBV18
TGTGCCAGCTCTTGGGGGCCCGGTGAAGCTTTCTTT
CASSWGPGEAFF
>TRBD1|TRBJ2-7|NA|TRBV6-2/TRBV6-3
TGTGCCAGCAGTTACCCCCCTCCGGGACAGGGGGGATCGCTGTACTCCTACGAGCAGTACTTC
CASSYPPPGQGGSLYSYEQYF
>TRBD1|TRBJ1-2|NA|TRBV2
TGTGCCAGCAGCGGGGACAGCCCCAACCTTAACTATGGCTACACCTTC
CASSGDSPNLNYGYTF
>NA|TRBJ1-4|NA|TRBV28
TGTGCCAGCAGTTTCCTGTCGATGGCAACTAATGAAAAACTGTTTTTT
CASSFLSMATNEKLFF
>TRBD1|TRBJ1-5|NA|TRBV6-2/TRBV6-3
TGTGCCAGCAGACCTCCGGGACAGGGGACTCAGCCCCAGCATTTT
CASRPPGQGTQPQHF
>NA|TRBJ1-1|NA|TRBV7-9
TGTGCCAGCAGCAATTACACGGGGAGGGTTAAGACTGAAGCTTTCTTT
CASSNYTGRVKTEAFF
>NA|TRBJ2-5|NA|TRBV5-4
TGTGCCAGCAGTCTCCCAGGAGGGGAGACCCAGTACTTC
CASSLPGGETQYF
>TRBD2|TRBJ2-1|NA|TRBV15
TGTGCCACCAGCAGAGATATTGAGCGGGAGGTCCTCAATGAGCAGTTCTTC
CATSRDIEREVLNEQFF
>TRBD2|TRBJ2-3|NA|TRBV10-1
TGCGCCAGCAGTCACAGCGGGAGCTGCACAGATACGCAGTATTTT
CASSHSGSCTDTQYF
>NA|TRBJ2-3|NA|TRBV5-6
TGTGCCAGCAGTGGAGAAGTCCTAGATACGCAGTATTTT
CASSGEVLDTQYF
>NA|TRBJ1-6|NA|TRBV6-5
TGTGCCAGCAGTTTCACGGACAGTTCTGGTAATTCACCCCTCCACTTT
CASSFTDSSGNSPLHF
>NA|TRBJ1-6|NA|TRBV7-3
TGTGCCAGCAGCGCCACAGGGTTTGGTTCACCCCTCCACTTT
CASSATGFGSPLHF
>TRBD1|TRBJ1-2|NA|TRBV28
TGTGCCAGCAGTTCCTGGGGACAGCAAAACTATGGCTACACCTTC
CASSSWGQQNYGYTF
>NA|TRBJ2-1|once|TRBV7-2
TGTGCCAGCAGCTTAGGGCTGGGTGCCTACAATGAGCAGTTCTTC
CASSLGLGAYNEQFF
>NA|TRBJ1-3|NA|TRBV28
TGTGCCAGCAGTCCCGGGACGGCTCGCTTCTCTGGAAACACCATATATTTT
CASSPGTARFSGNTIYF
>NA|TRBJ2-3|once|TRBV27
TGTGCCAGCAGTTTAGCGAAGATCACAGATACGCAGTATTTT
CASSLAKITDTQYF
>NA|TRBJ1-1|NA|TRBV2
TGTGCCAGCAAGATCGGGAGCCCCAGGCTTTCCACTGAAGCTTTCTTT
CASKIGSPRLSTEAFF
>NA|TRBJ1-3|NA|TRBV3-1/TRBV3-2
TGTGCCAGCAGCCAAGGTTTTATGTCTTACTCCTCGGGAAACACCATATATTTT
CASSQGFMSYSSGNTIYF
>NA|TRBJ1-4|NA|TRBV7-8
TGTGCCAGCAGCTTAATATCCCCGACCCTTAATGAAAAACTGTTTTTT
CASSLISPTLNEKLFF
>NA|TRBJ2-7|NA|TRBV23-1
TGCGCCAGCAGCCCAAGCGACTGGTTAAACTACGAGCAGTACTTC
CASSPSDWLNYEQYF
>NA|TRBJ1-1|NA|TRBV7-3
TGTGCCAGCAGCTTAGCCGGAGGGGTAGCAGCTTTCTTT
CASSLAGGVAAFF
>NA|TRBJ1-2|NA|TRBV6-4
TGTGCCAGCAGTGACGGGAGCTATGGCTACACCTTC
CASSDGSYGYTF
>NA|TRBJ2-5|NA|TRBV28
TGTGCCAGCAGTTTGTCACCCGGGACTCAAGAGACCCAGTACTTC
CASSLSPGTQETQYF
>NA|TRBJ2-2|NA|TRBV19
TGTGCCAGTAGTATCCCAAAGGGTGGGAGAACCGGGGAGCTGTTTTTT
CASSIPKGGRTGELFF
>TRBD2|TRBJ2-3|NA|TRBV28
TGTGCCAGCAGTTTAAGGGCGGGGGATTCTAGCACAGATACGCAGTATTTT
CASSLRAGDSSTDTQYF
>TRBD1|TRBJ1-2|NA|TRBV24-1
TGTGCCACCAGTGATTTTACAGGGGGCGGCTACACCTTC
CATSDFTGGGYTF
>NA|TRBJ1-1|NA|TRBV10-3
TGTGCCATCAGTGATTGGAGGGTAGGAATGAGCACTGAAGCTTTCTTT
CAISDWRVGMSTEAFF
>NA|TRBJ1-2|NA|TRBV5-4
TGTGTCAGCAGCTTGGTCCCCCTAGGAGGATATGGCTACACCTTC
CVSSLVPLGGYGYTF
>TRBD1|TRBJ2-7|NA|TRBV19
TGTGCCAGTAGTATTGGGACAGCTTACGAGCAGTACTTC
CASSIGTAYEQYF
>TRBD2|TRBJ2-2|NA|TRBV28
TGTGCCAGCAGTTTGGTGAGCGGGGGGGCTGGTAAAGCGAACACCGGGGAGCTGTTTTTT
CASSLVSGGAGKANTGELFF
>TRBD1|TRBJ1-1|once|TRBV6-1
TGTGCCAGCAGTGAGGACAGGCTAGAAGCTTTCTTT
CASSEDRLEAFF
>NA|TRBJ2-1|NA|TRBV7-3
TGTGCCAGCAGCCCCGAGCGGCACTACAATGAGCAGTTCTTC
CASSPERHYNEQFF
>TRBD1|TRBJ2-1|NA|TRBV2
TGTGCCAGCACCGCGGGACAGGGAATCTACAATGAGCAGTTCTTC
CASTAGQGIYNEQFF
>NA|TRBJ1-1|NA|TRBV19
TGTGCCAGTAGTATAGTCGTCCTGGGGAATACTGAAGCTTTCTTT
CASSIVVLGNTEAFF
>TRBD2|TRBJ2-1|NA|TRBV19
TGTGCCAGTAGTATACAGGGGCTAGCGGGAGTACCCCTGCCCAATGAGCAGTTCTTC
CASSIQGLAGVPLPNEQFF
>NA|TRBJ2-1|NA|TRBV7-3
TGTGCCAGCAGCATTAGTCCTGGTGAGCAGTTCTTC
CASSISPGEQFF
>NA|TRBJ2-1|NA|TRBV27
TGTGCCAGCAGTCCACAGGGATTTGCCTACAATGAGCAGTTCTTC
CASSPQGFAYNEQFF
>TRBD1|TRBJ1-1|NA|TRBV7-2
TGTGCCAGCAGCAAAGACAGGGGCTCTCTCATGAACACTGAAGCTTTCTTT
CASSKDRGSLMNTEAFF
>TRBD1|TRBJ2-2|NA|TRBV3-1/TRBV3-2
TGTGCCAGCAGCAGGACAGGGAACGGCGGGGAGCTGTTTTTT
CASSRTGNGGELFF
>TRBD1|TRBJ1-5|NA|TRBV6-2/TRBV6-3
TGTGCCAGCAGTTACCTAACAGGGGGGCCTAGCAATCAGCCCCAGCATTTT
CASSYLTGGPSNQPQHF
>NA|TRBJ2-7|NA|TRBV27
TGTGCCAGCAGGACCGCCGCGGGGGCTCCCTACGAGCAGTACTTC
CASRTAAGAPYEQYF
>NA|TRBJ2-2|NA|TRBV9
TGTGCCAGCAGCGTAAGGGCGGGACGGGGGAGTTTCGGGGAGCTGTTTTTT
CASSVRAGRGSFGELFF
>TRBD1|TRBJ2-7|NA|TRBV18
TGTGCCAGCTCCCCGGGACAGAGCGAGCAGTACTTC
CASSPGQSEQYF
>NA|TRBJ1-4|NA|TRBV6-2/TRBV6-3
TGTGCCAGCAGTTACTCGAGCCAGGGGAGTGAAAAACTGTTTTTT
CASSYSSQGSEKLFF
>NA|TRBJ2-5|NA|TRBV12-3/TRBV12-4
TGTGCCAGCAGTTTTGAGACCCAGTACTTC
CASSFETQYF
>TRBD2|TRBJ2-7|NA|TRBV2
TGTGCCAGCCGACTAGCGGGAGAATACGAGCAGTACTTC
CASRLAGEYEQYF
>TRBD1|TRBJ1-2|once|TRBV9
TGTGCCAGCAGCGTTCTAGGACAGGTCGGTGGCTACACCTTC
CASSVLGQVGGYTF
>NA|TRBJ1-2|NA|TRBV23-1
TGCGCCAGCAGACCCAGCAACAATTTAGACCGGGGACTAGAAACTTATGGCTACACCTTC
CASRPSNNLDRGLETYGYTF
>TRBD1|TRBJ1-2|NA|TRBV19
TGTGCCAGTAGTGATAACCGGGACAGGGGCCTTAACTATGGCTACACCTTC
CASSDNRDRGLNYGYTF
>NA|TRBJ2-5|NA|TRBV5-6
TGTGCCAGCAGCTTCTCAACATGGACGCACCAAGAGACCCAGTACTTC
CASSFSTWTHQETQYF
>NA|TRBJ1-2|NA|TRBV11-2
TGTGCCAGCAGCTTAGATCATGGTGGCTACACCTTC
CASSLDHGGYTF
>TRBD1|TRBJ2-5|NA|TRBV6-4
TGTGCCAGCAGTGAGTCCGGGACAGGGGGAGAGACCCAGTACTTC
CASSESGTGGETQYF
>TRBD1|TRBJ2-1|NA|TRBV4-3
TGCGCCAGCAGCCGTGACAGGGGGCCCTACAATGAGCAGTTCTTC
CASSRDRGPYNEQFF
>TRBD1|TRBJ1-4|NA|TRBV5-6
TGTGCCAGCAGCTTGGGACAGGGGGCGTATAATGAAAAACTGTTTTTT
CASSLGQGAYNEKLFF